This T cell receptor (beta chain) was obtained from a study of human T cells and chemical hapten exposure. Study at large: Patients, a majority of them female, were diagnosed with alopecia areata, totalis or universalis. Study-wide results and limits: Significantly greater numbers of large CDR3 similarity clusters came from expanded TCRs than from controls.

The V end was cut by 0 bases, the J end by 0 bases, with 10 bases between. In germline, CDR1 is KGHSH, CDR2 LQKENI. This CDR3 region has 16 residues. Many counts were recorded for this clonotype. No antigen is known for it. Time point described: pre-sensitization, week 0. Treatment described: therapeutic diphenylcyclopropenone sensitization with weekly scalp DPC. MiXCR was run by TCRdb on the RACE reads, yielding one entry per CDR3 protein. The repertoire holds 300,000 to 450,000 distinct CDR3 sequences, with 4% to 6% as singletons. The chain joins TRBV18 to TRBJ2-3, with a possible D match to TRBD1 (5 bases). The origin of this receptor is a woman aged 45-59 years with alopecia areata. Some clones in this sample may be carry-over from other donors' samples. The sequences come from whole blood, collected in connection with sensitization to the hapten diphenylcyclopropenone (DPC). CDR3 DNA sequence: TGTGCCAGCTCACCACCCGACAGCCCTAGCACAGATACGCAGTATTTT. Protein product: CASSPPDSPSTDTQYF.